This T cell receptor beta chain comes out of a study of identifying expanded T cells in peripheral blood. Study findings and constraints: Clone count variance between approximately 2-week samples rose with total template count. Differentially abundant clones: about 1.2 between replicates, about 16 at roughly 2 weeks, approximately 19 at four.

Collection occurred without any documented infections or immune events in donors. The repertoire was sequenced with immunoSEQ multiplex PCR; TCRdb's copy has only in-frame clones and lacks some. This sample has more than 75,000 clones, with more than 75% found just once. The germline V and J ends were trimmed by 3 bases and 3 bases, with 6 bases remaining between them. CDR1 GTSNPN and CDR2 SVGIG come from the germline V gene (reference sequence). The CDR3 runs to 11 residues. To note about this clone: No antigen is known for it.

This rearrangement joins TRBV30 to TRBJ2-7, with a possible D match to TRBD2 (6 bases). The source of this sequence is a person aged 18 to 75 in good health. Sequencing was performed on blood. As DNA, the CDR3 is TGTGCCTGGAGGGACTACTACGAGCAGTACTTC. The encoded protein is CAWRDYYEQYF.